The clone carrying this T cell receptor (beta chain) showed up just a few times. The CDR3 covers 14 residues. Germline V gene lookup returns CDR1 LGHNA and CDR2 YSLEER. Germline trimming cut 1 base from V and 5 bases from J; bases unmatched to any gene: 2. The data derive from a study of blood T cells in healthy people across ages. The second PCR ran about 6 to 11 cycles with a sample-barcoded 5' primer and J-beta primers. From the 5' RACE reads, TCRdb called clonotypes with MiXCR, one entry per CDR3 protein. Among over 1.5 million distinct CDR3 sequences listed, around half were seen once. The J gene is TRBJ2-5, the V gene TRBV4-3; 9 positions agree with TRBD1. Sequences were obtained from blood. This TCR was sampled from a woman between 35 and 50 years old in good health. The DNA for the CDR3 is TGCGCCAGCAGCCAAGCGACAGGGGGGGAGACCCAGTACTTC. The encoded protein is CASSQATGGETQYF.